Detailed here is one T cell receptor beta chain. These data come from a study of blood T cell repertoires in COVID-19. Between the trimmed V and J ends, which lost 3 bases and 4 bases, there was a span of 6 bases. The CDR3 consists of 12 residues. CDR1 MDHEN and CDR2 SYDVKM come from the germline V gene. Method: immunoSEQ multiplex PCR; TCRdb's copy keeps in-frame clones and lacks some. The sample includes 150,000 to 200,000 clones, about 90% of them seen just once. The clonotype comes from a man in his forties or fifties with active or convalescent COVID-19. The chain has TRBV28 and TRBJ1-2; D gene uncertain. The specimen was peripheral blood. In DNA form, the CDR3 reads TGTGCCAGCAGTTTGCCCGGCTATGGCTACACCTTC. As protein: CASSLPGYGYTF.